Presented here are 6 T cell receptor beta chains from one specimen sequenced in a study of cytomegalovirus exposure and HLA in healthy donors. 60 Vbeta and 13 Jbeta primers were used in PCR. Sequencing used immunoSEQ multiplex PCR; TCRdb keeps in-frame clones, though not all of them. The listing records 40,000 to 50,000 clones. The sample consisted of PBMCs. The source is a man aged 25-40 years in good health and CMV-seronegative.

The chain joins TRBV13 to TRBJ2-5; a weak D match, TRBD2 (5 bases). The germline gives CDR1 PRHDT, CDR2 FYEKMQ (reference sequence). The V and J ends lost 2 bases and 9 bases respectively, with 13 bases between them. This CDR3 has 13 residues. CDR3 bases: TGTGCCAGCAGCTTATCGGCCCCCGGGGCCCAGTACTTC. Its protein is CASSLSAPGAQYF.

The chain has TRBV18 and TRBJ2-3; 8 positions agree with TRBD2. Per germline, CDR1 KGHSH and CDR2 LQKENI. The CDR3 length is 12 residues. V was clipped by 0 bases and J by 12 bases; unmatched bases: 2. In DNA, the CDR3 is TGTGCCAGCTCACCACCGGGACTAGATCAGTATTTT. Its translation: CASSPPGLDQYF.

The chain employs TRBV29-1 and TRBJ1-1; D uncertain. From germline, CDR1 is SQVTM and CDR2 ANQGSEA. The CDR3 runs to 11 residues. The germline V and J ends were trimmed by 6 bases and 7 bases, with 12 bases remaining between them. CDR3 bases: TGCAGCGTAGCCGACTCGGTTGAAGCTTTCTTT. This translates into CSVADSVEAFF.

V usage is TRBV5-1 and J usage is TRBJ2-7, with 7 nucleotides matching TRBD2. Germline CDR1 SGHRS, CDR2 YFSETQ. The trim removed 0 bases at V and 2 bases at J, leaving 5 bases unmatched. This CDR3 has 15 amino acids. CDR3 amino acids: CASSLGLADTYEQYF. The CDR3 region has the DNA TGCGCCAGCAGCTTGGGACTAGCAGACACCTACGAGCAGTACTTC.

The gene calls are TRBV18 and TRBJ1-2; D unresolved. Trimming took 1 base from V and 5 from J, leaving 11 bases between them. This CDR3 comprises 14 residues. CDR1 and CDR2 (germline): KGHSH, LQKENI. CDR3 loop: CASSPRGWNYGYTF. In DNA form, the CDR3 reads TGTGCCAGCTCACCACGAGGTTGGAATTATGGCTACACCTTC.

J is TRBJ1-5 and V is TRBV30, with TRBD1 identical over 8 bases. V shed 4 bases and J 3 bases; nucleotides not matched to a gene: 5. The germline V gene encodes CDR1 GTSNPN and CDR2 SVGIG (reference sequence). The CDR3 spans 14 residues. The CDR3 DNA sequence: TGTGCCTGGAACGACAGGGGAGTCAATCAGCCCCAGCATTTT. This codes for CAWNDRGVNQPQHF.